The 32 T cell receptor beta chains below were found in one sample sequenced in a study of blood T cells in healthy people across ages. Primed by a sample-barcoded 5' primer and a J-beta primer mix, a second PCR proceeded for 7 to 11 cycles. TCRdb re-called the 5' RACE reads with MiXCR, one entry per CDR3 protein. The sample includes hundreds of thousands of distinct CDR3 sequences, roughly 44% seen only once; the top ten take roughly a fifth. What was sequenced was blood. The receptors were sampled from a man in his sixties in good health.

This clonotype occurred a few times. The rearrangement joins TRBV9 to TRBJ2-4; perhaps D is TRBD1 or TRBD2 (6 bases each). This CDR3 contains 14 residues. Per germline, CDR1 SGDLS and CDR2 YYNGEE. Trimming removed 6 bases at V and 6 bases at J, with 16 bases between. This CDR3 is CASTEGDSRNIQYF. In DNA form, the CDR3 reads TGTGCCAGCACCGAGGGGGACTCAAGAAACATTCAGTACTTC.

The CDR3 loop is CASSFAAGTYYEQYF. Written as DNA, the CDR3 is TGTGCCAGCAGTTTCGCCGCGGGCACGTACTACGAGCAGTACTTC. The chain carries TRBV12-3 or TRBV12-4 and TRBJ2-7; possibly TRBD2 for D (5 bases). The CDR3 runs to 15 residues. Trimming pared 3 bases from V and 3 bases from J, leaving 15 bases between.

The chain couples TRBV4-2 to TRBJ2-7; tentatively, D is TRBD1 (5 bases). This CDR3 is built from 16 residues. V shed 1 base and J shed 6 bases, with 19 bases lying between them. CDR1 LGHNA and CDR2 YNFKEQ come from the germline V gene. This CDR3 is CASSQGVGADPSEQYF. CDR3 DNA: TGTGCCAGCAGCCAAGGGGTTGGGGCAGACCCCTCCGAGCAGTACTTC.

This clonotype has a handful of counts. The V call is TRBV11-2, the J call TRBJ2-1; a weak D match, TRBD2 (6 bases). V was trimmed by 5 bases and J by 0 bases, leaving 8 bases between them. The germline V gene has CDR1 SGHAT and CDR2 FQNNGV. The CDR3 sequence is 14 residues long. In nucleotides, the CDR3 is TGTGCCAGCAGCCGCGGGGTCTCCTACAATGAGCAGTTCTTC. It translates to CASSRGVSYNEQFF.

This clonotype has a count of ten or more. One junction end does not reproduce the germline sequence, and a read error may be involved. The gene calls are TRBV3-1 and TRBJ2-7; the D gene could be TRBD1 or TRBD2 (5 bases each). The germline V gene encodes CDR1 LGHDT and CDR2 YNNKEL (reference sequence). The CDR3 runs to 14 residues. CDR3 DNA sequence: TGCGCCAGCAGCCAAGGGACCGGGACCTACGAGCAGTACTTC. It codes for CASSQGTGTYEQYF.

Many counts were recorded for this clonotype. The chain uses TRBV5-6 and TRBJ2-1, with no clear D. The CDR3 length is 17 residues. Germline values: CDR1 SGHDT, CDR2 YYEEEE. The V and J ends lost 0 bases and 6 bases respectively, with 19 bases between them. CDR3 protein: CASSLVAGTKFGNEQFF. CDR3 in DNA: TGTGCCAGCAGCTTGGTGGCAGGTACAAAGTTTGGCAATGAGCAGTTCTTC.

The chain has TRBV30 and TRBJ2-1; D possibly matches TRBD1 or TRBD2 (6 bases each). This CDR3 spans 14 amino acids. Germline CDR1 and CDR2: GTSNPN and SVGIG (reference sequence). Between the trimmed V and J ends, which lost 1 base and 7 bases, there was a span of 14 bases. CDR3 sequence (DNA): TGTGCCTGGAGTGCCCGGCAGGGGAGGAATGAGCAGTTCTTC. It translates to CAWSARQGRNEQFF.

This clonotype was found once. The V gene is TRBV20-1, the J gene TRBJ2-5, with 10 bases that match TRBD2. J gave up 11 bases and V 6 bases, and 18 bases lay outside the gene matches. This CDR3 is 15 amino acids long. Per the germline V gene, CDR1 is DFQATT and CDR2 is SNEGSKA (reference sequence). The CDR3 region is CSAPPLAGGLREQYF. The CDR3 nucleotides are TGCAGTGCCCCTCCCTTAGCGGGGGGCCTACGGGAGCAGTACTTC.

The rearrangement uses TRBV19 and TRBJ2-7; possibly TRBD1 or TRBD2 for D (5 bases each). Trimming stripped 1 base from V and 4 bases from J, with 11 bases between. The CDR3 is 14 residues long. Germline V CDR1 and CDR2: LNHDA, SQIVND (reference sequence). CDR3: CASSIGRESYEQYF. The CDR3, as DNA: TGTGCCAGTAGTATAGGCAGGGAGTCGTACGAGCAGTACTTC.

This clonotype was detected many times. The chain joins TRBV5-5 to TRBJ2-5, with no clear D. The CDR3 length is 15 residues. CDR1 SGHKS and CDR2 YYEKEE come from the germline V gene (reference sequence). The V and J ends lost 0 bases and 5 bases respectively, with 14 bases between them. CDR3 nucleotide sequence: TGTGCCAGCAGCTTGGTTGCGGTCCAGAAGGAGACCCAGTACTTC. Protein product: CASSLVAVQKETQYF.

The V call is TRBV29-1, the J call TRBJ2-3; D is possibly TRBD2 (5 bases). V dropped 4 bases and J dropped 2 bases, with 16 bases sitting between them. There are 15 residues in the CDR3. CDR1 and CDR2 (germline): SQVTM, ANQGSEA. The CDR3 nucleotides read TGCAGCGTTGTTCGGAGGACCGGGAACACAGATACGCAGTATTTT. Translated, it gives CSVVRRTGNTDTQYF.

The V and J genes are TRBV29-1 and TRBJ1-2; D remains ambiguous. The CDR3 contains 8 residues. Deletions cut 5 bases from V and 7 bases from J, with 2 bases between. The germline V gene has CDR1 SQVTM and CDR2 ANQGSEA. CDR3 bases: TGCAGCGTTCCTGGCTACACCTTC. Its translation: CSVPGYTF.

This chain connects TRBV27 to TRBJ2-6; 10 bases agree with TRBD1. The V segment lost 7 bases and the J segment 1 base; nucleotides outside the gene matches: 4. Germline CDR1 is MNHEY and CDR2 is SMNVEV (reference sequence). This CDR3 region has 16 residues. CDR3 sequence: CASTRQGASGANVLTF. The CDR3 DNA follows: TGTGCCAGCACCCGACAGGGGGCTTCTGGGGCCAACGTCCTGACTTTC.

This clonotype came up a few times. The chain couples TRBV12-3 or TRBV12-4 to TRBJ2-2; D is perhaps TRBD2 (6 bases). Trimming pared 7 bases from V and 7 bases from J, leaving 10 bases between. The CDR3 length is 12 residues. CDR3 DNA sequence: TGTGCCAGCAACCGGGGGTTCGGGGAGCTGTTTTTT. Protein sequence: CASNRGFGELFF.

The CDR3 DNA follows: TGTGCCAGCAGCTCTTCCCTTGGGACGGGACAAGAGACCCAGTACTTC. Its protein product is CASSSSLGTGQETQYF. The rearrangement joins TRBV5-5 to TRBJ2-5, with D possibly being TRBD1 or TRBD2 (5 bases each). The germline V gene encodes CDR1 SGHKS and CDR2 YYEKEE (reference sequence). V shed 3 bases and J shed 2 bases, with 17 bases lying between them. This CDR3 has 16 residues.

On this clonotype: Possible read error: a much larger clone is one base away. A read error is likely, as this CDR3 ends without the conserved phenylalanine or tryptophan. The V gene is TRBV11-2, the J gene TRBJ2-7; 7 bases align to TRBD1. V shed 1 base, J shed 2 bases, and the junction held 2 bases outside the gene matches. Germline CDR1 and CDR2: SGHAT and FQNNGV. There are 14 residues in the CDR3. Here the CDR3 DNA reads TGTGCCAGCAGCTTAGGAGGGACAGCCTACGAGCAGTACTTA. Protein sequence: CASSLGGTAYEQYL.

In regard to this clonotype: The junction differs from germline at one of its ends, possibly a read error. This chain links TRBV29-1 with TRBJ2-1, with D unresolved. Germline assignment: CDR1 SQVTM and CDR2 ANQGSEA. CDR3 length: 12 amino acids. The DNA for the CDR3 is TGCGGCGTTGAAGCGTACTACAATGAGCAGTTCTTC. As protein: CGVEAYYNEQFF.

The genes are TRBV7-6 and TRBJ1-1; 9 nucleotides agree with TRBD1. This CDR3 is built from 14 residues. With V trimmed by 3 bases and J by 8 bases, 7 bases remained unmatched. Germline-derived CDR1 and CDR2 are SGHVS and FNYEAQ. Written as DNA, the CDR3 is TGTGCCAGCAGCTTGAGACAGGGGGGAGGGGAAGCTTTCTTT. This codes for CASSLRQGGGEAFF.

DNA of the CDR3: TGTGCCAGCAGCGTCCTCCCGGGACAGGGATGGGATTCACCCCTCCACTTT. Amino acid sequence: CASSVLPGQGWDSPLHF. The chain combines TRBV7-9 with TRBJ1-6, with 9 bases that match TRBD1. Germline V gene data show CDR1 as SEHNR and CDR2 as FQNEAQ (reference sequence). The junction had 13 bases not matched to a gene; V was cut back by 5 bases and J by 8 bases. The CDR3 extends over 17 amino acids.

The chain links TRBV7-9 to TRBJ1-4, with 7 bases identical to TRBD1. The junction had 7 bases not matched to a gene; V was cut back by 5 bases and J by 7 bases. This CDR3 is 14 amino acids long. CDR1 and CDR2 (germline): SEHNR, FQNEAQ (reference sequence). CDR3 nucleotide sequence: TGTGCCAGCAGCACCCCAGGGGGGGGTGAAAAACTGTTTTTT. It translates to CASSTPGGGEKLFF.

This clonotype was observed a single time. The chain recombines TRBV2 with TRBJ2-5; TRBD1 aligns across 9 bases. This CDR3 has 16 residues. Looked up from germline, CDR1 is SNHLY and CDR2 is FYNNEI. V shed 6 bases and J 11 bases; nucleotides not matched to a gene: 19. This CDR3 is CASRGTLQGAHNEQYF. The DNA for the CDR3 is TGTGCCAGCAGGGGAACATTACAGGGGGCTCACAATGAGCAGTACTTC.

The V and J genes are TRBV5-4 and TRBJ2-5, with 8 bases identical to TRBD2. The CDR3 has 15 residues. V lost 3 bases to trimming and J lost 5 bases; unmatched junction nucleotides: 9. CDR1 is SGHNT, CDR2 YYREEE, per germline (reference sequence). The chain's CDR3 is CASSSLSGVMETQYF. CDR3 DNA sequence: TGTGCCAGCAGCTCGCTTAGCGGGGTGATGGAGACCCAGTACTTC. The full variable domain, in which reference TRBV5-4 and TRBJ2-5 provide the parts outside the CDR3, is ETGVTQSPTHLIKTRGQQVTLRCSSQSGHNTVSWYQQALGQGPQFIFQYYREEENGRGNFPPRFSGLQFPNYSSELNVNALELDDSALYLCASSSLSGVMETQYFGPGTRLLVL.

The CDR3 DNA follows: TGTGCCAGCACCCCAGGTTTGGCCCAGTACTTC. The encoded protein is CASTPGLAQYF. The V gene is TRBV7-2, the J gene TRBJ2-5, with D hard to call. The V and J ends lost 7 bases and 9 bases respectively, with 12 bases between them. Germline CDR1 and CDR2: SGHTA and FQGNSA. The CDR3 has 11 residues.

This clonotype was seen repeatedly, ten times or more. The rearrangement links TRBV7-3 to TRBJ2-2; possible D gene TRBD1, 6 bases. The CDR3 runs 14 residues. Germline values: CDR1 SGHTA, CDR2 FQGTGA. Between the trimmed V and J ends, which lost 5 bases and 2 bases, there was a span of 9 bases. The CDR3 here is CASSPTGNTGELFF. The DNA for the CDR3 is TGTGCCAGCAGCCCGACAGGCAACACCGGGGAGCTGTTTTTT.

The V call is TRBV6-5, the J call TRBJ1-1, with a tentative D call TRBD1 (5 bases). This CDR3 spans 18 amino acids. From germline, CDR1 is MNHEY and CDR2 SVGAGI. The germline V and J ends were trimmed by 0 bases and 2 bases, with 19 bases remaining between them. The DNA of the CDR3 is TGTGCCAGCAGTTACTCCCGTGTTTTTTCGGGGGTTAACACTGAAGCTTTCTTT. Translated: CASSYSRVFSGVNTEAFF.

The rearrangement links TRBV10-3 to TRBJ1-2; D is undetermined. The CDR3 contains 14 residues. V was cut by 0 bases and J by 4 bases, with 9 bases left in between. Germline V gene data show CDR1 as ENHRY and CDR2 as SYGVKD. Written as DNA, the CDR3 is TGTGCCATCAGTGAGTCACCCAGCTTCTATGGCTACACCTTC. This codes for CAISESPSFYGYTF.

This clonotype was observed a few times. The chain is built from TRBV5-1 and TRBJ2-1; perhaps TRBD1 as D (6 bases). The germline V and J ends were trimmed by 3 bases and 4 bases, with 8 bases remaining between them. This CDR3 spans 13 amino acids. Looked up from germline, CDR1 is SGHRS and CDR2 is YFSETQ. As DNA, the CDR3 is TGCGCCAGCAGCTACGACAGGTACAATGAGCAGTTCTTC. Translating it yields CASSYDRYNEQFF.

This clonotype was counted once. V and J are TRBV7-6 and TRBJ2-1, with TRBD1 matching 9 bases. The CDR3 is made up of 14 amino acids. Germline CDR1 reads SGHVS; CDR2 reads FNYEAQ. V lost 7 bases, J lost 8 bases, and 9 bases stayed unmatched. The CDR3 is CASTLDRGMDEQFF. The CDR3 nucleotides are TGTGCCAGCACTTTGGACAGGGGAATGGATGAGCAGTTCTTC.

V usage is TRBV5-6 and J usage is TRBJ2-3; D might be TRBD2 (5 bases). The CDR3 is made up of 15 amino acids. Trimming pared 4 bases from V and 4 bases from J, leaving 16 bases between. Germline CDR1 is SGHDT and CDR2 is YYEEEE. In nucleotides, the CDR3 is TGTGCCAGCAGCCCGGGAAGTAGGACTCCAGATACGCAGTATTTT. This sequence encodes CASSPGSRTPDTQYF.

The chain employs TRBV29-1 and TRBJ2-1; D is perhaps TRBD2 (6 bases). The assigned J gene may be wrong: the sequence end matches TRBJ2-7 better. This CDR3 contains 14 residues. CDR1 is SQVTM, CDR2 ANQGSEA, per germline. CDR3 residues: CSFTLGTLGNEQYF. DNA for the CDR3: TGCAGCTTCACACTCGGGACTCTGGGCAATGAGCAGTACTTC.

This clonotype was counted a few times. This chain connects TRBV20-1 to TRBJ1-1, with 8 bases lining up with TRBD1. V shed 5 bases, J shed 6 bases, and the junction held 17 bases outside the gene matches. The CDR3 is 16 residues long. Germline V gene lookup returns CDR1 DFQATT and CDR2 SNEGSKA (reference sequence). The CDR3 region has the DNA TGCAGTGCTGACCTACAGGGGGGCAGTGGGAAGCCTGAAGCTTTCTTT. It codes for CSADLQGGSGKPEAFF.

In its sample, this clonotype was seen many times. The chain has TRBV29-1 and TRBJ2-3; D unresolved. Germline V CDR1 and CDR2: SQVTM, ANQGSEA. V was trimmed by 7 bases and J by 2 bases, leaving 7 bases between them. The CDR3 sequence is 11 residues long. The CDR3 sequence is CSGDYTDTQYF. The DNA for the CDR3 is TGCAGCGGGGATTACACAGATACGCAGTATTTT.